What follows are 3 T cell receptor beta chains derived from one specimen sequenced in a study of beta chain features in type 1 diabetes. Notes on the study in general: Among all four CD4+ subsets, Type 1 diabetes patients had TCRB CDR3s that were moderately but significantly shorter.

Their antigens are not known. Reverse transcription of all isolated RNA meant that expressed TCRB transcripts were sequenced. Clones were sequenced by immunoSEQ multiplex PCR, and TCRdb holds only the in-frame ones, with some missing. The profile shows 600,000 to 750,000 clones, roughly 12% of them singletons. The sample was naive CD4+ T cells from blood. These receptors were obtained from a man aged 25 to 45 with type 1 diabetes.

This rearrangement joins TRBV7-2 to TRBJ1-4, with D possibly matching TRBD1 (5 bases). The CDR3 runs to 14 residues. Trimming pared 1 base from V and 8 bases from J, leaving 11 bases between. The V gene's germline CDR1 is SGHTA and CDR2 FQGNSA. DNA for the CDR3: TGTGCCAGCAGCTTAGACGCAGGGCCCGAAAAACTGTTTTTT. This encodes CASSLDAGPEKLFF.

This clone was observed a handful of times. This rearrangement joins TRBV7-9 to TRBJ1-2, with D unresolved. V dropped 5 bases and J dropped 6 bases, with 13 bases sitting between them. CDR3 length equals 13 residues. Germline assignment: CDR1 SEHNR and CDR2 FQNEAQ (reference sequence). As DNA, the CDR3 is TGTGCCAGCAGCCTTGGACTGCAGGATGGCTACACCTTC. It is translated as CASSLGLQDGYTF.

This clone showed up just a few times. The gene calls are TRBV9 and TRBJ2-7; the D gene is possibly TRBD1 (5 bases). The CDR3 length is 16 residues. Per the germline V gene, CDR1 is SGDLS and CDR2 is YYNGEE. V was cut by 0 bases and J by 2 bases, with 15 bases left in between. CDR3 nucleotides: TGTGCCAGCAGCGTAGGAAGCGCGACAGATACCTACGAGCAGTACTTC. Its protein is CASSVGSATDTYEQYF.